Reported below is one TCR beta chain. Those who participated ranged in age from roughly 18 to 90 years and resided in roughly 26 US areas. The sample originates from a study of blood T cell repertoires in COVID-19. The overall study: The samples span acute and convalescent COVID-19 from the United States, Italy and Spain. From T cells, B-cell-depleted T cells, or PBMCs came the material, which was cDNA or gDNA.

The authors' processing: From reference gene primer amplification, estimates of nucleated cell counts were derived. TCRdb's copy holds only in-frame clones and misses some; the assay was immunoSEQ multiplex PCR. V, J and clone size are taken as reported in that table, and D and trimming were inferred from the DNA itself. The sample has 230,000 or so clones, roughly 88% seen once. Sequencing used PBMCs or T cells enriched from blood (not recorded which). This clonotype was obtained from a woman between 50 and 59 years old with acute COVID-19.

Written as DNA, the CDR3 is TGTGCCAGCAGCGTAGGTAGTAACAATTCACCCCTCCACTTT. Protein product: CASSVGSNNSPLHF. The chain combines TRBV9 with TRBJ1-6; no clear D. CDR3 size: 14 residues. Trimming took 0 bases from V and 7 from J, leaving 8 bases between them. CDR1 and CDR2 from the germline V gene are SGDLS and YYNGEE.